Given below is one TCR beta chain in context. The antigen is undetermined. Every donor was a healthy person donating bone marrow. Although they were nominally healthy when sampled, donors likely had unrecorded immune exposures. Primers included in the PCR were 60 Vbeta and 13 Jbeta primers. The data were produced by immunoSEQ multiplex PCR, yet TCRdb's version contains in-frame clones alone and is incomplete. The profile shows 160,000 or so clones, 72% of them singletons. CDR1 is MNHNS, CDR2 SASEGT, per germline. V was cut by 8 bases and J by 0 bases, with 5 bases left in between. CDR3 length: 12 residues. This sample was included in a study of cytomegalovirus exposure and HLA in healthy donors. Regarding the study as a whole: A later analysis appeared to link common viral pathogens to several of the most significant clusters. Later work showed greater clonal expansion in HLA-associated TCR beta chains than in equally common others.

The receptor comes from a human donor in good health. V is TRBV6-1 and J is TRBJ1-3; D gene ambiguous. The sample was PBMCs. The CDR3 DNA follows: TGTGCCAGCTTAGCCTCTGGAAACACCATATATTTT. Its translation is CASLASGNTIYF.